This T cell receptor (beta chain) is from a study of blood T cell repertoires in COVID-19. This CDR3 has 21 amino acids. CDR1 and CDR2 from the germline V gene are LNHDA and SQIVND (reference sequence). With V trimmed by 8 bases and J by 0 bases, 13 bases remained unmatched. Assay: immunoSEQ multiplex PCR; the TCRdb copy retains only in-frame clones and omits some. The sample carries fewer than 90,000 clones, 88% recorded once. The chain has TRBV19 and TRBJ2-6; 16 bases fit TRBD2. The source of this sequence is a human donor in a cohort sampled during active COVID-19. The sequenced sample consisted of peripheral blood. As DNA, the CDR3 is TGTGCCAGTTTACACGCCGGGACTAGCGGGGGGGAAAGCTCTGGGGCCAACGTCCTGACTTTC. Protein sequence: CASLHAGTSGGESSGANVLTF.